The entry that follows covers one T cell receptor (beta chain) sequence. Its specificity is not known. The data were taken from a study of tumour-infiltrating T cells in Burkitt lymphoma. Study-wide background: The Burkitt lymphoma cohort spanned all epidemiological subtypes.

Using immunoSEQ multiplex PCR, the repertoire was profiled, and TCRdb retains in-frame clones only, with some absent. The sample lists fewer than 3,000 clones; about 25% were seen once. The study, taken as a whole, reports: Many Burkitt lymphoma patients shared several public clonotypes.

Sequenced sample: tumor tissue from a relapse. The receptor comes from a human donor with relapsed Burkitt lymphoma. Some clones in this sample may be carry-over from other donors' samples.

Here the CDR3 reads CASEDRGQSEKLFF. The DNA for the CDR3 is TGTGCCAGTGAGGACAGGGGGCAGTCGGAAAAACTGTTTTTT. V and J are TRBV19 and TRBJ1-4, with 11 bases fitting TRBD1. Per germline, CDR1 LNHDA and CDR2 SQIVND (reference sequence). The CDR3 totals 14 residues. V trimming: 8 bases; J trimming: 8 bases; junction bases outside the gene matches: 7.